The source of this TCR beta chain is a study of response to subunit inactivated influenza vaccine. Notes on the study in general: Only a handful of new T cells, the authors suggested, are recruited with each seasonal influenza vaccination.

In TCRdb, the RT-PCR reads were re-called with MiXCR into one record per CDR3 protein. Found here are about 310,000 distinct CDR3 sequences, 21% of them singletons; the top ten hold 10%. On this clonotype itself: The target antigen is unknown.

V was shortened by 3 bases and J by 0 bases, with 10 bases between the two germline ends. Germline V gene lookup returns CDR1 SGHDT and CDR2 YYEEEE. CDR3 size: 14 residues. V and J are TRBV5-6 and TRBJ2-7; D tentatively fits TRBD1 or TRBD2 (5 bases each). The sequence was collected from a man between 50 and 75 years old who received an inactivated influenza vaccine. The sample here was PBMCs from blood, taken approximately 20 months after vaccination. CDR3 DNA sequence: TGTGCCAGCAGCTACCGGGACCCCTCCTACGAGCAGTACTTC. Its translation is CASSYRDPSYEQYF.